This T cell receptor (beta chain) was captured in a study of blood T cell repertoires in COVID-19. Study details: In each case, the material was cDNA or gDNA derived from T cells, B-cell-depleted T cells, or PBMCs.

Under the authors' procedure: Estimation of nucleated cell counts relied on the amplification of reference gene primers. Produced via immunoSEQ multiplex PCR; TCRdb's table is partial and in-frame only. The V and J calls and clone size were taken over from that table, and D and trimming were inferred from the DNA. The table lists some 150,000 clones, 83% of them singletons, with 9% to 14% in the top ten. Those enrolled in Seattle joined during active infection and were followed longitudinally afterward. The V and J ends lost 5 bases and 7 bases respectively, with 7 bases between them. CDR3 length equals 12 residues. CDR1 is SGHRS, CDR2 YFSETQ, per germline.

This chain links TRBV5-1 with TRBJ1-6, with a tentative D call TRBD1 (6 bases). This sequence originates from a woman in her fifties or sixties with COVID-19, enrolled during active disease. The specimen was peripheral blood. The CDR3 spells CASRQGNSPLHF. In DNA form, the CDR3 reads TGCGCCAGCAGACAGGGAAATTCACCCCTCCACTTT.